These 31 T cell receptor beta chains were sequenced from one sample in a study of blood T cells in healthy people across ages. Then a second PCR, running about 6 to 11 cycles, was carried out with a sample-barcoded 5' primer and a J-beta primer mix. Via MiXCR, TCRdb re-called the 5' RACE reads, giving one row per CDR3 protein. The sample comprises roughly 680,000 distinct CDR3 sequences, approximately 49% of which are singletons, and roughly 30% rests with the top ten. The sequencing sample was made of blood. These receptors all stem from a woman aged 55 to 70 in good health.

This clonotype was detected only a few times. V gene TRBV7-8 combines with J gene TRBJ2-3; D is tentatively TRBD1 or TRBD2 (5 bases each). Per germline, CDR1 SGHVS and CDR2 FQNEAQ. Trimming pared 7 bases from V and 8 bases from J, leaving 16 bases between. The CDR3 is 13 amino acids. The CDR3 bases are TGTGCCAGCACCCGCGGCCGGGACCCTACGCAGTATTTT. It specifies CASTRGRDPTQYF.

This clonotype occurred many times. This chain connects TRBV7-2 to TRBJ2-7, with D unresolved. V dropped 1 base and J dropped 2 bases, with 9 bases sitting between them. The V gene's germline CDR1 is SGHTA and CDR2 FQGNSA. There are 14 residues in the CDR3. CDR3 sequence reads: CASSLEAGPYEQYF. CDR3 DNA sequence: TGTGCCAGCAGCTTAGAGGCAGGTCCCTACGAGCAGTACTTC.

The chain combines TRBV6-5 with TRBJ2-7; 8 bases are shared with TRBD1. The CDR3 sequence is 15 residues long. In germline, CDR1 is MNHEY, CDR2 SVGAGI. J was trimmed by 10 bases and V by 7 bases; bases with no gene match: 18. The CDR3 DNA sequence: TGTGCCAGCAAACCAGGACAGGGCGGCCGACCCTTTCAGTACTTC. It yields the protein CASKPGQGGRPFQYF.

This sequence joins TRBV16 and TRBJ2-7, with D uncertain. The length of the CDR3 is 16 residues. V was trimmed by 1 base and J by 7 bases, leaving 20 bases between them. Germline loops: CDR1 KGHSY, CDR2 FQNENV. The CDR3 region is CASSQWEAPRYNEQYF. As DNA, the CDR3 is TGTGCCAGCAGCCAATGGGAAGCGCCCCGCTACAATGAGCAGTACTTC.

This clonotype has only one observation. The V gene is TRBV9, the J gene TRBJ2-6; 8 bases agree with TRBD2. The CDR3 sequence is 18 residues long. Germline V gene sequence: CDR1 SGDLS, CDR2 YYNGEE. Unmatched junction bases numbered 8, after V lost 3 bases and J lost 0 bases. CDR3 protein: CASSAPAGGCSGANVLTF. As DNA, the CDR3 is TGTGCCAGCAGCGCCCCGGCGGGAGGCTGCTCTGGGGCCAACGTCCTGACTTTC. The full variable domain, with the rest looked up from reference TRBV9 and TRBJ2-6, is DSGVTQTPKHLITATGQRVTLRCSPRSGDLSVYWYQQSLDQGLQFLIQYYNGEERAKGNILERFSAQQFPDLHSELNLSSLELGDSALYFCASSAPAGGCSGANVLTFGAGSRLTVL.

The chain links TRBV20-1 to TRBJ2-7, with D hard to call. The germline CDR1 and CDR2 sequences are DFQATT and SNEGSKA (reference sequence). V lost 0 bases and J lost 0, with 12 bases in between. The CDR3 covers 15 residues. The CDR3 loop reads CSARDLIGISYEQYF. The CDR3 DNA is TGCAGTGCTAGAGATCTTATAGGGATCTCCTACGAGCAGTACTTC.

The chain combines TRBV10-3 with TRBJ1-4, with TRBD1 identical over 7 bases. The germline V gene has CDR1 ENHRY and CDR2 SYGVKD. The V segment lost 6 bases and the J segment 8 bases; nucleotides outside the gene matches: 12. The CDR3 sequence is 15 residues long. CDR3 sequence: CAIRARATGPEKLFF. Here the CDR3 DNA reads TGTGCCATCAGGGCGAGGGCGACAGGGCCCGAAAAACTGTTTTTT.

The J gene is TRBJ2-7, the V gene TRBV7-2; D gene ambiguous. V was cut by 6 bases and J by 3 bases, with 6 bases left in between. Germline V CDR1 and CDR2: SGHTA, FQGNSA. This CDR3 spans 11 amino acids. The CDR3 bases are TGTGCCAGCAGATCATTCTACGAGCAGTACTTC. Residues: CASRSFYEQYF.

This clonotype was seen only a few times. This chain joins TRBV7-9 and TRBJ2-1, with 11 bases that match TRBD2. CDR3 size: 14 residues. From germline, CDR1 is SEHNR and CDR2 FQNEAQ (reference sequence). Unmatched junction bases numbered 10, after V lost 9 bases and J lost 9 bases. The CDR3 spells CASTLLAGAGEQFF. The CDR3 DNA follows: TGTGCCAGTACCTTACTAGCGGGAGCGGGTGAGCAGTTCTTC.

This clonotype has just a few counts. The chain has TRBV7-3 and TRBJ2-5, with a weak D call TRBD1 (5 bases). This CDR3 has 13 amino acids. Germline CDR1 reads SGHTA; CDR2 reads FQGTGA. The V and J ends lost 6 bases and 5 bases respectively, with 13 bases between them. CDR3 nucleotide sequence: TGTGCCAGCAGACAGACAGTGACGGAGACCCAGTACTTC. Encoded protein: CASRQTVTETQYF.

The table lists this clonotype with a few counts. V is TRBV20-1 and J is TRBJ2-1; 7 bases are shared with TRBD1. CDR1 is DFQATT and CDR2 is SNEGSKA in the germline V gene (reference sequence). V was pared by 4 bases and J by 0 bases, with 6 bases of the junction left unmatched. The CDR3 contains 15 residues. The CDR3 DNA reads TGCAGTGCTATCCCGGGACAGAGCTCCTACAATGAGCAGTTCTTC. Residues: CSAIPGQSSYNEQFF.

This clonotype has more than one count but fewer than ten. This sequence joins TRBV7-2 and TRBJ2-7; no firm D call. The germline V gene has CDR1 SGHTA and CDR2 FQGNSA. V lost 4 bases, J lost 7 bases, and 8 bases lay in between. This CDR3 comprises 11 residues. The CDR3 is CASSSRREQYF. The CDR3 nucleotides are TGTGCCAGCAGCTCCCGAAGGGAGCAGTACTTC.

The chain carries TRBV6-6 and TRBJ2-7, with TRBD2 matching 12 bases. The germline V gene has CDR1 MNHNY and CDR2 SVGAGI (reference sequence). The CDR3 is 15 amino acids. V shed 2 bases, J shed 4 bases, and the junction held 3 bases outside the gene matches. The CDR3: CASSYPGTSGYEQYF. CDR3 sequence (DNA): TGTGCCAGCAGTTACCCAGGGACTAGCGGGTACGAGCAGTACTTC.

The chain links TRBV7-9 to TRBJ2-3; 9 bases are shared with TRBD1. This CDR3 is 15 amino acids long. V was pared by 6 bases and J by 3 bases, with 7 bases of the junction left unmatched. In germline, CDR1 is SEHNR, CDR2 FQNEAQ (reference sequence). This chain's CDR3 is CASSSGQGQTDTQYF. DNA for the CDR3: TGTGCCAGCAGTTCGGGACAGGGACAGACAGATACGCAGTATTTT. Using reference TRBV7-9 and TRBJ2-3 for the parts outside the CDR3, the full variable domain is DTGVSQNPRHKITKRGQNVTFRCDPISEHNRLYWYRQTLGQGPEFLTYFQNEAQLEKSRLLSDRFSAERPKGSFSTLEIQRTEQGDSAMYLCASSSGQGQTDTQYFGPGTRLTVL.

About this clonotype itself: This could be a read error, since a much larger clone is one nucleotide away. CDR3 region: CSVAPTRDRAHEQYF. The CDR3 DNA is TGCAGCGTTGCCCCCACCCGAGACAGGGCCCACGAGCAGTACTTC. The rearrangement uses TRBV29-1 and TRBJ2-7; 7 bases map to TRBD1. Germline CDR1 SQVTM, CDR2 ANQGSEA. J gave up 5 bases and V 4 bases, and 14 bases lay outside the gene matches. The length of the CDR3 is 15 residues.

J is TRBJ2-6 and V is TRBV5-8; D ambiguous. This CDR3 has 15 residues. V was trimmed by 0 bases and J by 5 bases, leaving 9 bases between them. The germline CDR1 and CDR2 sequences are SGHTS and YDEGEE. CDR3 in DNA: TGTGCCAGCAGCTTGGCAGGAGTCTGGGCCAACGTCCTGACTTTC. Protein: CASSLAGVWANVLTF.

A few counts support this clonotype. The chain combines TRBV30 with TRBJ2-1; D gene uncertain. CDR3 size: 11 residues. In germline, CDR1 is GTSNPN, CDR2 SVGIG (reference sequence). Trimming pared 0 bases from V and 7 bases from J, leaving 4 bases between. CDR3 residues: CAWSVGNEQFF. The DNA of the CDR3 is TGTGCCTGGAGTGTTGGAAATGAGCAGTTCTTC.

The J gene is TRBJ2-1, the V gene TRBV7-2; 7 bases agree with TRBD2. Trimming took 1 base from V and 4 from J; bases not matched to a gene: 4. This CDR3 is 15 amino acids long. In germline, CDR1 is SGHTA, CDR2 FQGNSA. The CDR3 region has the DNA TGTGCCAGCAGCTTAGATAGCGGGCTTTACAATGAGCAGTTCTTC. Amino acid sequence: CASSLDSGLYNEQFF.

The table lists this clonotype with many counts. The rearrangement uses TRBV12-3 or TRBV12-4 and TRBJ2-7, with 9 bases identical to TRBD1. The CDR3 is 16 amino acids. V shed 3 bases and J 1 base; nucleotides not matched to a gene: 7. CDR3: CASSFASGTGSYEQYF. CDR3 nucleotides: TGTGCCAGCAGTTTCGCATCCGGGACAGGGTCCTACGAGCAGTACTTC.

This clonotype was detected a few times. The CDR3 sequence is CASSTLPGRTSGANVLTF. As DNA, the CDR3 is TGTGCCAGCAGTACACTTCCGGGACGGACCTCTGGGGCCAACGTCCTGACTTTC. The chain uses TRBV27 and TRBJ2-6; D may match TRBD1 or TRBD2 (5 bases each). CDR3 length equals 18 residues. The germline V and J ends were trimmed by 5 bases and 0 bases, with 17 bases remaining between them. The germline V gene has CDR1 MNHEY and CDR2 SMNVEV (reference sequence).

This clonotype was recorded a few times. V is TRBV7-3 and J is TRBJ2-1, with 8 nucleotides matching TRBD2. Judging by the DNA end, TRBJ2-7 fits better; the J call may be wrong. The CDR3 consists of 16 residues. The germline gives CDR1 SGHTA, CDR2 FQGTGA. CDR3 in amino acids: CASSPHSGGPSNEQYF. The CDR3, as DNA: TGTGCCAGCAGCCCCCATTCGGGAGGGCCCTCGAATGAGCAGTACTTC.

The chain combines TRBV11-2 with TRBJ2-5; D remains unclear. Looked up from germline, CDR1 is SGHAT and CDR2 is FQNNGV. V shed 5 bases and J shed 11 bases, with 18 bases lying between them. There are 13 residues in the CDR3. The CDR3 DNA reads TGTGCCAGCAGCAGGGCCACCTTGGGCGCGCAGTACTTC. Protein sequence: CASSRATLGAQYF.

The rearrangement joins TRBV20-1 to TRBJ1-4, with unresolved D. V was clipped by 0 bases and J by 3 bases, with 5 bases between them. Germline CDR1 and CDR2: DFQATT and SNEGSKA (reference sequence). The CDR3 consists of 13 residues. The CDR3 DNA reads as TGCAGTGCTAGAGAGGCGGCTAATGAAAAACTGTTTTTT. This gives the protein CSAREAANEKLFF.

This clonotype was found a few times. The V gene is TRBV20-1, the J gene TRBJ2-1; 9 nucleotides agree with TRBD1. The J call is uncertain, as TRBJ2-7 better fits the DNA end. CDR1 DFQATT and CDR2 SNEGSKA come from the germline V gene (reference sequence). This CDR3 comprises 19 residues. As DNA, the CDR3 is TGCAGTGCTAGCGTAGACGGGACAGGGATCGACCCCCGCTACAATGAGCAGTACTTC. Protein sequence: CSASVDGTGIDPRYNEQYF.

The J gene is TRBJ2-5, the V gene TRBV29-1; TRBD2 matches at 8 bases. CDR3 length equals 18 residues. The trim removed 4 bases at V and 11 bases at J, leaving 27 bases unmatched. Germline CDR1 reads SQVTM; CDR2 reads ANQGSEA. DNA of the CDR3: TGCAGCGTTGTCGGGCGTATAATAGCGGGAAGATCCTACAATGAGCAGTACTTC. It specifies CSVVGRIIAGRSYNEQYF. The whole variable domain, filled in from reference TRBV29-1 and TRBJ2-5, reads SAVISQKPSRDICQRGTSLTIQCQVDSQVTMMFWYRQQPGQSLTLIATANQGSEATYESGFVIDKFPISRPNLTFSTLTVSNMSPEDSSIYLCSVVGRIIAGRSYNEQYFGPGTRLLVL.

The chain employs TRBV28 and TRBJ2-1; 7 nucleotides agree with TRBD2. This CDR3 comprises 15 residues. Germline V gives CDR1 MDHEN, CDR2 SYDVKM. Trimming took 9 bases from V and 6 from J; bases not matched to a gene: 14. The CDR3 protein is CASSRPLTSVNEQFF. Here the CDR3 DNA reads TGTGCCAGTAGTCGCCCCCTTACTAGCGTCAATGAGCAGTTCTTC.

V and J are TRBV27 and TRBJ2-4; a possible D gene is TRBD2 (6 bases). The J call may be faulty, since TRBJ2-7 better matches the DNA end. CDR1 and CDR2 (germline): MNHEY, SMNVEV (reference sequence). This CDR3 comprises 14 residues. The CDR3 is CASSVVREPFEQYF. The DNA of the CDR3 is TGTGCCAGCAGTGTGGTACGGGAGCCCTTCGAGCAGTACTTC.

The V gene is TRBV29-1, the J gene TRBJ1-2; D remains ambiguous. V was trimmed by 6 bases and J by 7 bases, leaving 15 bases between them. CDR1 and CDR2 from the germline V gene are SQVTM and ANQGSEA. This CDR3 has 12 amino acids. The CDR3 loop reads CSVVEGSVGYTF. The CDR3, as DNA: TGCAGCGTAGTTGAGGGTTCGGTTGGCTACACCTTC.

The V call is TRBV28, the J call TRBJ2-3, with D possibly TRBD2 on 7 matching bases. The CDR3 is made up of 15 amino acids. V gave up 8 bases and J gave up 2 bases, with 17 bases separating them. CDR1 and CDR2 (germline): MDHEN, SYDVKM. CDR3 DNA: TGTGCCAGCCCCCCAAGGGGGGGAACCACAGATACGCAGTATTTT. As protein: CASPPRGGTTDTQYF.

The CDR3 region is CSVAVAGSSKETQYF. As DNA, the CDR3 is TGCAGCGTTGCGGTAGCGGGGAGTTCTAAAGAGACCCAGTACTTC. V is TRBV29-1 and J is TRBJ2-5; 8 nucleotides match TRBD2. This CDR3 is 15 amino acids long. The germline V gene has CDR1 SQVTM and CDR2 ANQGSEA. The V gene end was trimmed by 4 bases and the J gene end by 3 bases; junction bases not matched to a gene: 10.

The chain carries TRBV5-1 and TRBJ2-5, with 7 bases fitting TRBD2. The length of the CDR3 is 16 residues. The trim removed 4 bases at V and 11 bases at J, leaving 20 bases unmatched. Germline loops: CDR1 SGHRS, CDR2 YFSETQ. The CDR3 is CASSRAGAQLYNEQYF. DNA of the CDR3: TGCGCCAGCAGCCGGGCGGGAGCTCAGCTTTACAATGAGCAGTACTTC.